This T cell receptor (beta chain) was retrieved from a study of T cells in localized non-small cell lung cancer. Study-level findings and limits: Sequence data derive from only one tumor region, so heterogeneity remains possible. Uninvolved adjacent lung showed higher T cell clonality than tumor. An association was observed between higher blood T cell density and longer overall survival. Adjacent lung tissue had a median around 50 of the top 100 clones found in the tumor.

Here immunoSEQ multiplex PCR was the method, and the copy in TCRdb shows in-frame clones only, minus some. The repertoire includes about 2,700 clones, over 25% of them detected once, and approximately 8% sits in the top ten. With 3 bases clipped from V and 3 bases from J, the junction kept 4 bases outside the gene matches. The CDR3 extends over 16 amino acids. Germline CDR1 is SGHNT and CDR2 is YENEEA. In regard to this clone: What it recognizes is unknown.

This chain connects TRBV11-3 to TRBJ2-3; 12 bases agree with TRBD2. The source of this sequence is a man between 35 and 75 years old with stage II squamous cell lung carcinoma. The sample consisted of lung tumor tissue, taken before any cancer treatment. Here the CDR3 reads CASSFPSGGATDTQYF. In DNA, the CDR3 is TGTGCCAGCAGCTTTCCTAGCGGGGGGGCAACAGATACGCAGTATTTT.